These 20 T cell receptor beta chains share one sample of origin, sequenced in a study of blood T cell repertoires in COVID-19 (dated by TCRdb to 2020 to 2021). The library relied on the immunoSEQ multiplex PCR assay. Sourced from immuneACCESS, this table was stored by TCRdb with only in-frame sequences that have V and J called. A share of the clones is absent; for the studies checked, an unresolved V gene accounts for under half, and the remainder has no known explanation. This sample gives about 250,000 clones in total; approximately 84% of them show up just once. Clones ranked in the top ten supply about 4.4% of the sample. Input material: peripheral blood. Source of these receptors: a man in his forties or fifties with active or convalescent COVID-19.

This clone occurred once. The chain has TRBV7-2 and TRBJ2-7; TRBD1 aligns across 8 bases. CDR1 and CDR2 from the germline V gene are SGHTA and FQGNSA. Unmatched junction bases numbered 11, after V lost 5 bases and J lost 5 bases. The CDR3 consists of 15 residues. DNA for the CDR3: TGTGCCAGCAGCAAAGTCAGGACAGGGCATCACGAGCAGTACTTC. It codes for CASSKVRTGHHEQYF.

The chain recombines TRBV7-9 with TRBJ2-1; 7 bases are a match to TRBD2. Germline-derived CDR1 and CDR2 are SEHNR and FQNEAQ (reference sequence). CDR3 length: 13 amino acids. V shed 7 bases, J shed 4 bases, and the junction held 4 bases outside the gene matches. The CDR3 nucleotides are TGTGCCAGCATTATTAGCGGGTACAATGAGCAGTTCTTC. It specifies CASIISGYNEQFF.

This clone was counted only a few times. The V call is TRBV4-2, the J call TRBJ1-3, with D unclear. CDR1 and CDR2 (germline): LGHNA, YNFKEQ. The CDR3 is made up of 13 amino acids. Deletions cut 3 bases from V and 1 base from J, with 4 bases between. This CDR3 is CASSHRSGNTIYF. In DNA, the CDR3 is TGTGCCAGCAGCCACAGATCTGGAAACACCATATATTTT.

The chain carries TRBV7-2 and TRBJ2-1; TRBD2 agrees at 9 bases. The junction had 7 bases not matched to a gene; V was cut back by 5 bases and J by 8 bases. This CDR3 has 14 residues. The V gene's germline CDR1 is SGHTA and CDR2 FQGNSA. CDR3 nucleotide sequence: TGTGCCAGCAGCCCCCAGACTAGCGGCCATGAGCAGTTCTTC. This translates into CASSPQTSGHEQFF.

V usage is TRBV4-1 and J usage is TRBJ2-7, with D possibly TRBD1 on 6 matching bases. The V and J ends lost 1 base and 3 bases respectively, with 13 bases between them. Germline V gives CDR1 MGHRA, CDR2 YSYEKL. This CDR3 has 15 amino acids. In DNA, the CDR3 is TGCGCCAGCAGCCAAGCTGGGGCAGGGGTCTACGAGCAGTACTTC. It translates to CASSQAGAGVYEQYF.

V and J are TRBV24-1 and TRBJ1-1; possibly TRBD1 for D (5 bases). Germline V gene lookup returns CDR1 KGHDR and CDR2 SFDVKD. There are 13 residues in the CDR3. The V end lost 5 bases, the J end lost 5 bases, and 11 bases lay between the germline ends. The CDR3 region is CATSGGVGTEAFF. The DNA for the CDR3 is TGTGCCACCAGTGGGGGGGTAGGGACTGAAGCTTTCTTT.

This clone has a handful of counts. The CDR3 coding sequence is TGTGCCTGGGGGACAGGGCCTTACGAGCAGTACTTC. The encoded protein is CAWGTGPYEQYF. V usage is TRBV30 and J usage is TRBJ2-7; 9 bases match TRBD1. Germline V gene sequence: CDR1 GTSNPN, CDR2 SVGIG (reference sequence). The V gene end was trimmed by 5 bases and the J gene end by 4 bases; junction bases not matched to a gene: 3. CDR3 length: 12 amino acids.

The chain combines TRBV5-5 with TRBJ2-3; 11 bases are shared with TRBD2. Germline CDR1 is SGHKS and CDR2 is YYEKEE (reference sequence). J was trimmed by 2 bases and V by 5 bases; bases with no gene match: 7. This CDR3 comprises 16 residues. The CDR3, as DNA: TGTGCCAGCAGACGATCGGGACTAGCGGACACAGATACGCAGTATTTT. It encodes CASRRSGLADTDTQYF.

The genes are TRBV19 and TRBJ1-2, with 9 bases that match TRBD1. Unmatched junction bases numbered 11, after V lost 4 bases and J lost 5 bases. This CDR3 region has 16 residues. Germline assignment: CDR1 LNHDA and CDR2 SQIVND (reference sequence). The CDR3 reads CASSRIRDRVWYGYTF. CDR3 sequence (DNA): TGTGCCAGTAGTAGAATCCGGGACAGGGTTTGGTATGGCTACACCTTC.

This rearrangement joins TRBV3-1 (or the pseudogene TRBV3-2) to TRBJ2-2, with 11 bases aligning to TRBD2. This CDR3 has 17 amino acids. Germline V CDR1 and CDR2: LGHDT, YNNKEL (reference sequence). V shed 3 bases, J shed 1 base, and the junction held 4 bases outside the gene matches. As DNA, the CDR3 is TGTGCCAGCAGCCACTTTAGCGGGGGGGTGAACACCGGGGAGCTGTTTTTT. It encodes CASSHFSGGVNTGELFF.

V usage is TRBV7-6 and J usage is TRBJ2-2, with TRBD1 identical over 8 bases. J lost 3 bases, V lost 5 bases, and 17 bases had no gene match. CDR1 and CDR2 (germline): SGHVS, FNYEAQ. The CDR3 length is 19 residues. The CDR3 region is CASSPQGQVMRIYTGELFF. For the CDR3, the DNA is TGTGCCAGCAGCCCCCAGGGACAGGTCATGAGGATTTACACCGGGGAGCTGTTTTTT.

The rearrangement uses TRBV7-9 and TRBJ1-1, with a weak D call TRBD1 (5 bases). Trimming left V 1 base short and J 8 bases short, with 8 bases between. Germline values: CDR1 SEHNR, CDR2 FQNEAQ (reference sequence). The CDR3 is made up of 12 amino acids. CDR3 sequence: CASSLGGQEAFF. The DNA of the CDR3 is TGTGCCAGCAGCTTAGGGGGCCAGGAAGCTTTCTTT. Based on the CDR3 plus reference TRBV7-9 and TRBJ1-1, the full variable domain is DTGVSQNPRHKITKRGQNVTFRCDPISEHNRLYWYRQTLGQGPEFLTYFQNEAQLEKSRLLSDRFSAERPKGSFSTLEIQRTEQGDSAMYLCASSLGGQEAFFGQGTRLTVV.

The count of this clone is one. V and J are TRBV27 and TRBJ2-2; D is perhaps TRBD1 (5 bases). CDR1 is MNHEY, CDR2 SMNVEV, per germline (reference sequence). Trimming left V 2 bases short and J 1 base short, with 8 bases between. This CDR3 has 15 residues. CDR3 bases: TGTGCCAGCAGTTTAACACAGGAGAACACCGGGGAGCTGTTTTTT. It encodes CASSLTQENTGELFF.

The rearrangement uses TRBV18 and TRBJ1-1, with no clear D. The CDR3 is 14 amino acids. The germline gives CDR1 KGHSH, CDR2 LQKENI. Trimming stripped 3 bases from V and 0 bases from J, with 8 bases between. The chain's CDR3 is CASSPQAMNTEAFF. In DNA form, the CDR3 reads TGTGCCAGCTCACCCCAGGCAATGAACACTGAAGCTTTCTTT.

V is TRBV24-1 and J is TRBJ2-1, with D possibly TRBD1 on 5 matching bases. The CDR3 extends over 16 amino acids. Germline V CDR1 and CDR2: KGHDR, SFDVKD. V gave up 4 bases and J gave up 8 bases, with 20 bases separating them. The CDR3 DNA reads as TGTGCCACCAGTGACCCGGGTAGGGGCCTTGGGGATGAGCAGTTCTTC. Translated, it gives CATSDPGRGLGDEQFF.

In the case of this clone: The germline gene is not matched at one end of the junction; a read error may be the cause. CDR3 bases: TGTGCCAGTAGCGCCGGGACTAGCGGGGGGGCCCACATAGATAATTTT. As protein: CASSAGTSGGAHIDNF. This chain links TRBV19 with TRBJ2-3; 16 nucleotides match TRBD2. The CDR3 runs 16 residues. Germline CDR1 LNHDA, CDR2 SQIVND (reference sequence).

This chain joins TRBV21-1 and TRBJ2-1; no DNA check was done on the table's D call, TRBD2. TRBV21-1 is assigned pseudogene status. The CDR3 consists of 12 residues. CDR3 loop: CAAPDWRNEQFF. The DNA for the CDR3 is TGTGCCGCCCCAGATTGGAGGAATGAGCAGTTCTTC.

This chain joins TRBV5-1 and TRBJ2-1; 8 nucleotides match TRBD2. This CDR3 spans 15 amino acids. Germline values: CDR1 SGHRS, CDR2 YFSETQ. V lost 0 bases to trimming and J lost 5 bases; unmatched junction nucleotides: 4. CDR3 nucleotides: TGCGCCAGCAGCTTGGTGGCTAGCGGGCACAATGAGCAGTTCTTC. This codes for CASSLVASGHNEQFF.

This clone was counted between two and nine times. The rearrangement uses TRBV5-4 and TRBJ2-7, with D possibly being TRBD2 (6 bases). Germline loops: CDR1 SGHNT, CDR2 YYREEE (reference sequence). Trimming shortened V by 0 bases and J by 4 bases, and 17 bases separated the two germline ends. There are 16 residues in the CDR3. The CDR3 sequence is CASSLVGFSGRYEQYF. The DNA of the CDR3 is TGTGCCAGCAGCTTGGTGGGATTTAGCGGCCGTTACGAGCAGTACTTC. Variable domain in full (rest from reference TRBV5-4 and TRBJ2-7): ETGVTQSPTHLIKTRGQQVTLRCSSQSGHNTVSWYQQALGQGPQFIFQYYREEENGRGNFPPRFSGLQFPNYSSELNVNALELDDSALYLCASSLVGFSGRYEQYFGPGTRLTVT.

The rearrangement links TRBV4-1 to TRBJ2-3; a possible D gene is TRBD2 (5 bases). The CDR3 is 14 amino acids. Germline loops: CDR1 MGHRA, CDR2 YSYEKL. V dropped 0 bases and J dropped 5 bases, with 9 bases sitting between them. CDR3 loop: CASSQDPGGDTQYF. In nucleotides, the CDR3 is TGCGCCAGCAGCCAAGATCCCGGAGGAGATACGCAGTATTTT.